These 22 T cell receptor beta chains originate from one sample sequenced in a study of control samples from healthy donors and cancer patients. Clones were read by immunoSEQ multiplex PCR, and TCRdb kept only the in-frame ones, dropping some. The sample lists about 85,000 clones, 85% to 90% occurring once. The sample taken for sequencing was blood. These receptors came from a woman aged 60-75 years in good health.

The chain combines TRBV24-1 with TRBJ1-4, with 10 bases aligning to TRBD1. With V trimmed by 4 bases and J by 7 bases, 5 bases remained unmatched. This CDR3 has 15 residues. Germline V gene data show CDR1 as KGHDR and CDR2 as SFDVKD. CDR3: CATSDPGQGTEKLFF. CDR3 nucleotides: TGTGCCACCAGTGACCCGGGACAGGGGACTGAAAAACTGTTTTTT.

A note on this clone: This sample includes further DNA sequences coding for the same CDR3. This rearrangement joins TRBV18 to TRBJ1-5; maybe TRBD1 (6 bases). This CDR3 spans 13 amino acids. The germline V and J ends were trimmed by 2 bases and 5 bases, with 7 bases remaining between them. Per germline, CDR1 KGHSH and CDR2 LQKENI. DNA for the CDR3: TGTGCCAGCTCACCAGGGGGCTATCAGCCCCAGCATTTT. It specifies CASSPGGYQPQHF.

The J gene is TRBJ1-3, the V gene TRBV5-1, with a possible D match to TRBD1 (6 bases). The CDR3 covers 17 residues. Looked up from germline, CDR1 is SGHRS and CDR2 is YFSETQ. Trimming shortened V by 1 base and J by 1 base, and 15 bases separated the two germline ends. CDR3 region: CASSLSSGTPSGNTIYF. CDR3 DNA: TGCGCCAGCAGCTTGTCGTCCGGGACACCGTCTGGAAACACCATATATTTT.

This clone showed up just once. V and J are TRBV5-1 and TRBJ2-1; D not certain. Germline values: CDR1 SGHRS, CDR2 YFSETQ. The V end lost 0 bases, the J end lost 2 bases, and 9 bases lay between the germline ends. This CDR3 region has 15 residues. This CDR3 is CASSLESPPYNEQFF. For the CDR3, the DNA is TGCGCCAGCAGCTTGGAGTCCCCACCCTACAATGAGCAGTTCTTC.

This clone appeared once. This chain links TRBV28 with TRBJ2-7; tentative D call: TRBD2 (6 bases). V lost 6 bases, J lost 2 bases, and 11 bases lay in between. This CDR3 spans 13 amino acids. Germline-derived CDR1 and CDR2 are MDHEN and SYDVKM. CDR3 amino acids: CASRREVTYEQYF. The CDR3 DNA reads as TGTGCCAGCAGGAGGGAGGTTACCTACGAGCAGTACTTC.

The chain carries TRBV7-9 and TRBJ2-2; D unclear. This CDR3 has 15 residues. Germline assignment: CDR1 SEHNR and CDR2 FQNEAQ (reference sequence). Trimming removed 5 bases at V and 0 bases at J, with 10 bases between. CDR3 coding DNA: TGTGCCAGCAGCCGATCGAGAACGAACACCGGGGAGCTGTTTTTT. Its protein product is CASSRSRTNTGELFF.

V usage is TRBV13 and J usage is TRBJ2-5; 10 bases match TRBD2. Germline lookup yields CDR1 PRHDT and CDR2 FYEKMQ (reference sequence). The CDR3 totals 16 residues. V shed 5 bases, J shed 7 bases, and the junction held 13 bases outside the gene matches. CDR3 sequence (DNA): TGTGCCAGCAGCATCCTAGCGGGAGTGGGTTCGACGACCCAGTACTTC. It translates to CASSILAGVGSTTQYF.

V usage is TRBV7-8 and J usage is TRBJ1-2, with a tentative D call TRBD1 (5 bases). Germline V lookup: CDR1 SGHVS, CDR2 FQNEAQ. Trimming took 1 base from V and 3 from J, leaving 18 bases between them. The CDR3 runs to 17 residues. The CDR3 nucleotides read TGTGCCAGCAGCTTAGGCGCTGGGGGAGGAGGGGACTATGGCTACACCTTC. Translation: CASSLGAGGGGDYGYTF.

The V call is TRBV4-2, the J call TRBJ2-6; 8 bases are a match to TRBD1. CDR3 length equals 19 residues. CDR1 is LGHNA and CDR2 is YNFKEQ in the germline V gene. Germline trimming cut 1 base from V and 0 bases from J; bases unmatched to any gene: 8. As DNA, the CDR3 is TGTGCCAGCAGCCAAGGGGGGGCAGGGGGCAACTCTGGGGCCAACGTCCTGACTTTC. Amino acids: CASSQGGAGGNSGANVLTF.

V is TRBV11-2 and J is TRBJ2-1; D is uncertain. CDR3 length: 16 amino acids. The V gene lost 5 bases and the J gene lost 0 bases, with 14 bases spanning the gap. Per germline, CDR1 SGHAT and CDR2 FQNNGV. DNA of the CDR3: TGTGCCAGCAGCCCCCGGTTGACGAGCTCCTACAATGAGCAGTTCTTC. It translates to CASSPRLTSSYNEQFF.

CDR3: CASSQGRGKTYNEQFF. CDR3 nucleotide sequence: TGCGCCAGCAGCCAAGGGCGGGGGAAGACCTACAATGAGCAGTTCTTC. J is TRBJ2-1 and V is TRBV4-1, with TRBD2 matching 7 bases. Looked up from germline, CDR1 is MGHRA and CDR2 is YSYEKL. The CDR3 extends over 16 amino acids. Trimming cost V 1 base and J 2 bases; bases outside gene matches: 5.

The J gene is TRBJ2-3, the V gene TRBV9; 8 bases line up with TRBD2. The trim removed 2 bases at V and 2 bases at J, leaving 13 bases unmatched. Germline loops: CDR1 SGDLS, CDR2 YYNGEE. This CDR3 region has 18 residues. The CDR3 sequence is CASSVNRKTSGNTDTQYF. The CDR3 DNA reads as TGTGCCAGCAGCGTCAATCGTAAAACTAGCGGCAACACAGATACGCAGTATTTT. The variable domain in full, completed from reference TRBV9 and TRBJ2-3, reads DSGVTQTPKHLITATGQRVTLRCSPRSGDLSVYWYQQSLDQGLQFLIQYYNGEERAKGNILERFSAQQFPDLHSELNLSSLELGDSALYFCASSVNRKTSGNTDTQYFGPGTRLTVL.

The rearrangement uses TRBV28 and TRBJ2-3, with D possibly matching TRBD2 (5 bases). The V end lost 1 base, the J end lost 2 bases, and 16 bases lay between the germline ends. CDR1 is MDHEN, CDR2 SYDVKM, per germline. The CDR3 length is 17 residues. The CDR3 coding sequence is TGTGCCAGCAGTTTATTTAGGATCGGGGAAAACACAGATACGCAGTATTTT. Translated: CASSLFRIGENTDTQYF. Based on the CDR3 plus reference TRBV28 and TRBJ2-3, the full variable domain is DVKVTQSSRYLVKRTGEKVFLECVQDMDHENMFWYRQDPGLGLRLIYFSYDVKMKEKGDIPEGYSVSREKKERFSLILESASTNQTSMYLCASSLFRIGENTDTQYFGPGTRLTVL.

CDR3 sequence: CAWSVIGGYTF. CDR3 DNA: TGTGCCTGGAGTGTAATCGGAGGCTACACCTTC. V and J are TRBV30 and TRBJ1-2; D not certain. This CDR3 contains 11 residues. Germline CDR1 GTSNPN, CDR2 SVGIG (reference sequence). V lost 0 bases and J 8 bases, leaving 7 bases between the germline ends.

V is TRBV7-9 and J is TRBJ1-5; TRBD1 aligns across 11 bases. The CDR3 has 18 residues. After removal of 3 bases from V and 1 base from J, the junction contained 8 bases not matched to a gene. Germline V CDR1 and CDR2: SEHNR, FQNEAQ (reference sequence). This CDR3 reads CASSFTGTGGPSNQPQHF. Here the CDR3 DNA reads TGTGCCAGCAGCTTTACCGGGACAGGGGGTCCCAGCAATCAGCCCCAGCATTTT.

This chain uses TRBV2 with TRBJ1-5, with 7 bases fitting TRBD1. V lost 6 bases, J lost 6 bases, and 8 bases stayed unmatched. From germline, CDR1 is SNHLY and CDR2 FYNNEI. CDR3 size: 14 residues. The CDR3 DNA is TGTGCCAGCAGCGACAGGGTCGGGGGTCAGCCCCAGCATTTT. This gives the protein CASSDRVGGQPQHF. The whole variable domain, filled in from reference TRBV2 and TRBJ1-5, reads EPEVTQTPSHQVTQMGQEVILRCVPISNHLYFYWYRQILGQKVEFLVSFYNNEISEKSEIFDDQFSVERPDGSNFTLKIRSTKLEDSAMYFCASSDRVGGQPQHFGDGTRLSIL.

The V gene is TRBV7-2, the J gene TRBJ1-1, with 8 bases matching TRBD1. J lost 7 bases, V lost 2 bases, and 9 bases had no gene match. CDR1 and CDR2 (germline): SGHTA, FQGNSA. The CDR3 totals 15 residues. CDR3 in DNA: TGTGCCAGCAGCTTATTTGGGACAGGTATTAATGAAGCTTTCTTT. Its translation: CASSLFGTGINEAFF. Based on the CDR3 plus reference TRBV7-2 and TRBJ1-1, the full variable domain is GAGVSQSPSNKVTEKGKDVELRCDPISGHTALYWYRQSLGQGLEFLIYFQGNSAPDKSGLPSDRFSAERTGGSVSTLTIQRTQQEDSAVYLCASSLFGTGINEAFFGQGTRLTVV.

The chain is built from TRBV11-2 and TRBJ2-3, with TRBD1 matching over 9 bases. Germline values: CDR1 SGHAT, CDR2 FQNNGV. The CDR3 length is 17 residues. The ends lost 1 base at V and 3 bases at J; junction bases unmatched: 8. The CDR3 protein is CASSLAWRQGGTDTQYF. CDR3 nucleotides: TGTGCCAGCAGCTTAGCGTGGAGACAGGGGGGTACAGATACGCAGTATTTT.

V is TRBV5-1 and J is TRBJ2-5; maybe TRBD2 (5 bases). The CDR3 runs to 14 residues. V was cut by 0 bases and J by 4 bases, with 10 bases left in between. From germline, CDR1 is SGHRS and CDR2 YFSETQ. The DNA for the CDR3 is TGCGCCAGCAGCTTGGAACTAGTCGGAGAGACCCAGTACTTC. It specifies CASSLELVGETQYF. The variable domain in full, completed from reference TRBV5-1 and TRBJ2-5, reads KAGVTQTPRYLIKTRGQQVTLSCSPISGHRSVSWYQQTPGQGLQFLFEYFSETQRNKGNFPGRFSGRQFSNSRSEMNVSTLELGDSALYLCASSLELVGETQYFGPGTRLLVL.

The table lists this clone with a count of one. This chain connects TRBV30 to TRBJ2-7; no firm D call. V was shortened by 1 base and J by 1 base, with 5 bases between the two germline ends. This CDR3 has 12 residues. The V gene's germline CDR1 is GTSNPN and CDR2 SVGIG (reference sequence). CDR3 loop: CAWSERSYEQYF. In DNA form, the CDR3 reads TGTGCCTGGAGTGAAAGGTCCTACGAGCAGTACTTC.

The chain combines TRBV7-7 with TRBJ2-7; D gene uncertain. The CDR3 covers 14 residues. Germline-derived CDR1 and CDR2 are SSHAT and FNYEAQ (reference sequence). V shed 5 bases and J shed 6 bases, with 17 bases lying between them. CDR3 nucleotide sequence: TGTGCCAGCAGCGCGAGCTCGAAAGGCTCCGAGCAGTACTTC. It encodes CASSASSKGSEQYF.

Written as DNA, the CDR3 is TGTGCCAGCAACAGTGGACAGGGTGGAATACAGTACTTC. This codes for CASNSGQGGIQYF. The chain employs TRBV6-5 and TRBJ2-7, with 8 bases fitting TRBD1. The CDR3 runs to 13 residues. V dropped 7 bases and J dropped 10; count of bases not matched to a gene: 12. Germline V gene lookup returns CDR1 MNHEY and CDR2 SVGAGI.